The next 5 T cell receptor beta chains were all read from a single sample in a study of T cell repertoires in cytomegalovirus infection. TCRdb re-analysed the reads in MiXCR, keeping a single row per CDR3 protein. The sample yields 40,000 to 50,000 distinct CDR3 sequences, approximately 20% seen once. Their recognized antigens are unknown. Sequencing input: PBMCs, sequenced either directly or after in vitro stimulation (not recorded which). The source is a human donor in good health (CMV status not recorded). Some clones in this sample may be carry-over from other donors' samples.

J is TRBJ2-5 and V is TRBV14; D gene unclear. Trimming stripped 3 bases from V and 4 bases from J, with 15 bases between. Germline CDR1 reads SGHDN; CDR2 reads FVKESK. This CDR3 spans 15 amino acids. The CDR3 loop reads CASSHGHYPRETQYF. The CDR3 DNA reads as TGTGCCAGCAGCCACGGTCACTACCCGCGAGAGACCCAGTACTTC.

This chain uses TRBV9 with TRBJ1-3; unclear D gene. The V and J ends lost 0 bases and 6 bases respectively, with 16 bases between them. CDR1 is SGDLS, CDR2 YYNGEE, per germline. CDR3 size: 16 residues. CDR3 in amino acids: CASSVVGRAPLNTIYF. The DNA for the CDR3 is TGTGCCAGCAGCGTAGTGGGCCGAGCTCCTTTAAACACCATATATTTT.

This rearrangement joins TRBV4-2 to TRBJ2-1; 8 nucleotides align to TRBD2. Trimming took 2 bases from V and 6 from J; bases not matched to a gene: 9. From germline, CDR1 is LGHNA and CDR2 YNFKEQ. The CDR3 sequence is 16 residues long. The CDR3 reads CASSQLTGTRSNEQFF. As DNA, the CDR3 is TGTGCCAGCAGCCAACTCACCGGGACTAGGTCCAATGAGCAGTTCTTC.

This clonotype was detected only a few times. The CDR3 DNA is TGTGCCAGCAGTTTATCTTGGCGGGGAACCTACAATGAGCAGTTCTTC. Its translation: CASSLSWRGTYNEQFF. The chain uses TRBV12-3 or TRBV12-4 and TRBJ2-1; a weak D match, TRBD2 (6 bases). The CDR3 spans 16 residues. V was pared by 2 bases and J by 2 bases, with 13 bases between.

This clonotype appeared many times. V is TRBV18 and J is TRBJ2-7; D not resolved. This CDR3 is 13 amino acids long. V was shortened by 3 bases and J by 2 bases, with 8 bases between the two germline ends. Germline assignment: CDR1 KGHSH and CDR2 LQKENI. The CDR3: CASSPGRTYEQYF. DNA of the CDR3: TGTGCCAGCTCACCGGGCAGGACCTACGAGCAGTACTTC.